This T cell receptor beta chain was recorded in a study of cytomegalovirus exposure and HLA in healthy donors. Study background: About 200 million T cells yielded over 90 million unique TCR beta sequences in earlier analysis.

Germline V gene data show CDR1 as MNHNS and CDR2 as SASEGT. The CDR3 runs to 17 residues. Trimming took off 4 bases at V and 3 bases at J, with 22 bases between the two ends. Overall study findings and caveats: The sole available immune exposure information was CMV serostatus. Clonal expansion was found to be greater in HLA-associated TCR beta chains than in equally common others in a later analysis.

To note about this clone: The target antigen is unknown.

This PCR relied on a set of 60 Vbeta primers and 13 Jbeta primers. Measured with immunoSEQ multiplex PCR; TCRdb has only the in-frame clones, and not every one. Altogether about 130,000 clones are present, approximately 61% being singletons, with the ten largest covering roughly 2.5%. Sequenced input: PBMCs. The chain is built from TRBV6-1 and TRBJ2-7; TRBD2 might be the D (6 bases). The receptor was isolated from a woman in her 40s in good health and CMV-seronegative. The CDR3 nucleotides are TGTGCCAGCAGTGTCTCCTCCGGGACTCCCGGGCTCTACGAGCAGTACTTC. It codes for CASSVSSGTPGLYEQYF.